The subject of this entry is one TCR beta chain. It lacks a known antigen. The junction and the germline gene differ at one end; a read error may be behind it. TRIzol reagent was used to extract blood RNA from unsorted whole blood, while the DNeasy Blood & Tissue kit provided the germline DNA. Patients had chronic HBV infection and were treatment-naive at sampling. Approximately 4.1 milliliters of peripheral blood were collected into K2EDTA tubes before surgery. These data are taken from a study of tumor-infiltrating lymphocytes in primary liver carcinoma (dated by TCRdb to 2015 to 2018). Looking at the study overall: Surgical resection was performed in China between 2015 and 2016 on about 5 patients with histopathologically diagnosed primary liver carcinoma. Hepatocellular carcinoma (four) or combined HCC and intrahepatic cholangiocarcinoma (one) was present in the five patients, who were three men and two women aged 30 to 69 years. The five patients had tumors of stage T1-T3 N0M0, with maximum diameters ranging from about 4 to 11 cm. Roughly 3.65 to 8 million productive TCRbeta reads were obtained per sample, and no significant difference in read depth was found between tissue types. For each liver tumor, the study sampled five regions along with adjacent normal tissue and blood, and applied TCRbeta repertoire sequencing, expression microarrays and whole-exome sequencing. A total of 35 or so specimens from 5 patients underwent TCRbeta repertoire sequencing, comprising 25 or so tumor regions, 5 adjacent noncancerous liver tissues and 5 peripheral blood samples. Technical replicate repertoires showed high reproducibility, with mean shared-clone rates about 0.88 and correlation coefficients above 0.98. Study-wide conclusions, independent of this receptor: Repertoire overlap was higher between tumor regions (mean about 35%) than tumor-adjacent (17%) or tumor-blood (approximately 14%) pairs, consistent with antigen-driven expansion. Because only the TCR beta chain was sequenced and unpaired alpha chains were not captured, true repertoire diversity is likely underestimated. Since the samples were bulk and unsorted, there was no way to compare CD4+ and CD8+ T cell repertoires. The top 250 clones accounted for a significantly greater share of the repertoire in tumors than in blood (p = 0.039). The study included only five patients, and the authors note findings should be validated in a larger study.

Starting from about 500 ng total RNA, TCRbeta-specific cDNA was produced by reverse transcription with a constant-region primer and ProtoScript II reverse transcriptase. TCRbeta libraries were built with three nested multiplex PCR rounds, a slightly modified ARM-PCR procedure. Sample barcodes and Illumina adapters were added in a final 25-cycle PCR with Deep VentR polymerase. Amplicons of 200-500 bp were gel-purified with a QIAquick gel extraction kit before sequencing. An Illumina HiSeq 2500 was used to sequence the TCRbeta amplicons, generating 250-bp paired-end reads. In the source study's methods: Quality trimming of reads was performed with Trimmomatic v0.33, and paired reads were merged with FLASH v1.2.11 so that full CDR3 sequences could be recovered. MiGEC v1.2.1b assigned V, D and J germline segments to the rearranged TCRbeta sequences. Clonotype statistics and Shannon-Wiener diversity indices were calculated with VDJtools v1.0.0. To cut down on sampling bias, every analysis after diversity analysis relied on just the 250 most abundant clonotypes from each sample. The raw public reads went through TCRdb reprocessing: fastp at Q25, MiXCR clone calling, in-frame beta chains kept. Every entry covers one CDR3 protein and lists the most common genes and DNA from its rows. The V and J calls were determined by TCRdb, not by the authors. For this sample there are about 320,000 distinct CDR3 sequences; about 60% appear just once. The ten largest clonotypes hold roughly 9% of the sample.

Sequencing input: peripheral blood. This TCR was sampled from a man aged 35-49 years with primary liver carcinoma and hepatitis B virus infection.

The CDR3 protein is CTSSEGTGGWNEQFF. The sequenced DNA: TGTACCAGCAGTGAAGGGACAGGGGGCTGGAATGAGCAGTTCTTC. This sequence uses TRBV6-1 and TRBJ2-1; 12 junctional bases match TRBD1. The CDR3, from cysteine to phenylalanine, totals 15 residues. Just the 45-base CDR3 DNA is kept, in frame starting at base 1. As encoded in the germline V gene, CDR1 is MNHNS while CDR2 is SASEGT.